The rows below give T cell receptor beta chains drawn from one sample of a study of T cells in Graves' hyperthyroidism and ophthalmopathy. A single record per CDR3 protein comes from TCRdb applying MiXCR to the multiplex PCR reads. The data show roughly 400,000 distinct CDR3 sequences, approximately 25% seen once. The source material was blood. All receptors come from a man over 45 with Graves' hyperthyroidism. The CDR3 runs from the conserved cysteine through the conserved F or W. Fields, in order: J gene, clone size, V gene, D gene, CDR3 DNA, CDR3 protein. The D gene is left open where the match is weak. Expanded clones are given a class, and other clones once, few, many or no size at all.

J gene: TRBJ2-1; clone size: many; V gene: TRBV2; D gene: TRBD2; CDR3 DNA: TGTGCCAGCAGTGAAACGGGACTAGGGGCCAATGAGCAGTTCTTC; CDR3 protein: CASSETGLGANEQFF
J gene: TRBJ2-1; clone size: many; V gene: TRBV7-7; D gene: NA; CDR3 DNA: TGTGCTAGCAGCCACCGGGACTCGGGGAACAATGAGCAGTTCTTC; CDR3 protein: CASSHRDSGNNEQFF
J gene: TRBJ2-7; clone size: many; V gene: TRBV12-3/TRBV12-4; D gene: NA; CDR3 DNA: TGTGCCAGCAGTTTAACGCGCGACAGCTACGAGCAGTACTTC; CDR3 protein: CASSLTRDSYEQYF
J gene: TRBJ2-2; clone size: NA; V gene: TRBV5-1; D gene: NA; CDR3 DNA: TGCGCCAGCAGCTTGGAAAGAGGGGGCGGGGAGCTGTTTTTT; CDR3 protein: CASSLERGGGELFF
J gene: TRBJ2-5; clone size: few; V gene: TRBV7-9; D gene: NA; CDR3 DNA: TGTGCCAGCAGGTCAGGGAGCGAGACCCAGTACTTC; CDR3 protein: CASRSGSETQYF
J gene: TRBJ2-7; clone size: few; V gene: TRBV11-3; D gene: NA; CDR3 DNA: TGTGCCAGCAGCCCAGGGGCCGGGACCTACTACGAGCAGTACTTC; CDR3 protein: CASSPGAGTYYEQYF
J gene: TRBJ2-1; clone size: NA; V gene: TRBV10-2; D gene: TRBD2; CDR3 DNA: TGCGCCAGCAGTGACTCTGGGACTAGCGGATACAATGAGCAGTTCTTC; CDR3 protein: CASSDSGTSGYNEQFF
J gene: TRBJ2-2; clone size: NA; V gene: TRBV29-1; D gene: NA; CDR3 DNA: TGCAGCGTGAGGGGTACACTTAACACCGGGGAGCTGTTTTTT; CDR3 protein: CSVRGTLNTGELFF
J gene: TRBJ2-1; clone size: many; V gene: TRBV11-2; D gene: TRBD2; CDR3 DNA: TGTGCCAGCACCTACGGGAGGGCCCTCGGGGCGAATGAGCAGTTCTTC; CDR3 protein: CASTYGRALGANEQFF
J gene: TRBJ2-5; clone size: NA; V gene: TRBV29-1; D gene: NA; CDR3 DNA: TGCAGCGTTGAGCTAGGGGAGGCCCAGTACTTC; CDR3 protein: CSVELGEAQYF